These 2 T cell receptor beta chains were sequenced from one sample in a study of graft-versus-host responses after intestinal transplantation. Repertoires were generated with immunoSEQ multiplex PCR, while TCRdb's copy carries only in-frame clones and drops some. The sample records over 15,000 clones, 35% to 40% being singletons. The sequenced sample was alloreactive CD4+ T cells from a mixed lymphocyte reaction culture, obtained before transplantation. Subset reported: CFSE-low proliferating T cells sorted from roughly six-day pre-transplant mixed lymphocyte reaction (GvH or HvG direction). These receptors all stem from a human patient who was an organ donor for intestinal transplantation.

The chain is built from TRBV7-9 and TRBJ2-5; 8 bases fit TRBD2. Trimming cost V 0 bases and J 5 bases; bases outside gene matches: 5. The CDR3 extends over 15 amino acids. CDR1 is SEHNR and CDR2 is FQNEAQ in the germline V gene (reference sequence). The CDR3 DNA sequence: TGTGCCAGCAGCTTAGCAGCGGGAGAGGCGGAGACCCAGTACTTC. It translates to CASSLAAGEAETQYF.

V gene TRBV5-1 combines with J gene TRBJ2-5, with TRBD1 matching 10 bases. CDR1 and CDR2 (germline): SGHRS, YFSETQ. Trimming took 0 bases from V and 6 from J; bases not matched to a gene: 5. The CDR3 has 15 amino acids. CDR3 sequence (DNA): TGCGCCAGCAGCTTGGATTTGACAGGGGGCCAGACCCAGTACTTC. Translating it yields CASSLDLTGGQTQYF.